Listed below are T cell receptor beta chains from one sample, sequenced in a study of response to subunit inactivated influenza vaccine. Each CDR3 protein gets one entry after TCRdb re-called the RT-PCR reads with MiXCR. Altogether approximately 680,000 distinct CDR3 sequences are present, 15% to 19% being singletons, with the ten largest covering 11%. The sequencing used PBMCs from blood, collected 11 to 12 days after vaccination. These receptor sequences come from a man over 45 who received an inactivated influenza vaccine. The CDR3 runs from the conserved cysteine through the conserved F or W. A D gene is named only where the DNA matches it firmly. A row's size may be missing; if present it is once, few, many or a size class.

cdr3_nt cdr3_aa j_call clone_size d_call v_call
TGTGCCTGGAGTGAAGGGACAGTCTACGAGCAGTACTTC CAWSEGTVYEQYF TRBJ2-7 NA TRBD1 TRBV30
TGTGCCTGGAGTGTATGGTGGGAGAACACTGAAGCTTTCTTT CAWSVWWENTEAFF TRBJ1-1 NA NA TRBV30
TGCGCCAGCAGCCAAGACCCTTTTGGAGTTGAGCAGTTCTTC CASSQDPFGVEQFF TRBJ2-1 NA NA TRBV4-3
TGCGCCAGCAGCTTGATTAGCGGGGTTGACGGCTACGCCTTC CASSLISGVDGYAF TRBJ1-2 few NA TRBV5-1
TGTGCCAGCAGCAAAACTAGCGGGGCCACAGATACGCAGTATTTT CASSKTSGATDTQYF TRBJ2-3 few TRBD2 TRBV11-1
TGCAGCGCCGACTTAGAGGGGGGCGCAGGCTATGGCTACACCTTC CSADLEGGAGYGYTF TRBJ1-2 NA NA TRBV29-1
TGTGCCATCAGTGAAGCGTACAGGGGCTACGAGCAGTACTTC CAISEAYRGYEQYF TRBJ2-7 many TRBD1 TRBV10-3
TGTGCCACCAGTGATTTTAGTCAGGGTGATGAGCAGTTCTTC CATSDFSQGDEQFF TRBJ2-1 few NA TRBV24-1
TGCGCCAGCAGAATAGGGAGCTCTGGGGCCAATGTCCTGACTTTC CASRIGSSGANVLTF TRBJ2-6 few NA TRBV5-1
TGTGCCAGCATCAGGTCAAGCGGGAGTACTGAAGCTTTCTTT CASIRSSGSTEAFF TRBJ1-1 NA NA TRBV6-1
TGTGCCAGCAGCGTAGTCGACAGGGGATATGGCTACACCTTC CASSVVDRGYGYTF TRBJ1-2 NA TRBD1 TRBV9